This T cell receptor (beta chain) was identified in a study of technical replicates of blood from a few donors. Profiled with immunoSEQ multiplex PCR; TCRdb holds only in-frame clones, not every one. The data show approximately 73,000 clones, over 90% seen once. The CDR3 totals 15 residues. Germline V gives CDR1 SNHLY, CDR2 FYNNEI. The ends lost 7 bases at V and 8 bases at J; junction bases unmatched: 12. The J gene is TRBJ1-4, the V gene TRBV2, with 8 nucleotides matching TRBD1. The origin of this receptor is a human donor in good health. The sample was T cells isolated from PBMCs. The CDR3 reads CASKFVGQGPEKLFF. In nucleotides, the CDR3 is TGTGCCAGCAAGTTCGTCGGACAGGGTCCGGAAAAACTGTTTTTT.